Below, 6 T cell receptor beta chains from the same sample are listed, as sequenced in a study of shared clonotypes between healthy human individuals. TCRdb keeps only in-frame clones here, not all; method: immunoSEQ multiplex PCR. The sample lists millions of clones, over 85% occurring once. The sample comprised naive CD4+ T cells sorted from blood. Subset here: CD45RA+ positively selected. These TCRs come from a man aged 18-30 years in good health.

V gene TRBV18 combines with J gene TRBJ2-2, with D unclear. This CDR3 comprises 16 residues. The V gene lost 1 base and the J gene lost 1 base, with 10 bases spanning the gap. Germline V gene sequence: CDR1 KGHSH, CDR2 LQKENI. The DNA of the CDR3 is TGTGCCAGCTCACCACAGTCGCCCCTGAACACCGGGGAGCTGTTTTTT. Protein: CASSPQSPLNTGELFF.

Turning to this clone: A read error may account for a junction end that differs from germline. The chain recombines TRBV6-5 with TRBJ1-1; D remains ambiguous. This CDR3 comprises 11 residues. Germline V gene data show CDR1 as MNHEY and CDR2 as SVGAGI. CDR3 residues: CASMRNAEAFF. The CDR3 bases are TGTGCCAGCATGAGGAACGCTGAAGCTTTCTTT.

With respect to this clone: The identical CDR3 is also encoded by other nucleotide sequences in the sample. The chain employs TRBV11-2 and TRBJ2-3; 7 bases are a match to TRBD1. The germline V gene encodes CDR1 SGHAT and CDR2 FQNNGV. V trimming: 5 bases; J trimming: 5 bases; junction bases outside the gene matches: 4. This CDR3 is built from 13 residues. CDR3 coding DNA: TGTGCCAGCAGCGAACAGGGGAGAGATACGCAGTATTTT. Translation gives CASSEQGRDTQYF.

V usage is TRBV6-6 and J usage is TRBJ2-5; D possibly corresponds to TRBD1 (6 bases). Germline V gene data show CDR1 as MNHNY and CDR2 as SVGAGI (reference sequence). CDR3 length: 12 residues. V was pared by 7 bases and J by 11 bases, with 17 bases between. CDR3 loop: CASTSGQSGQYF. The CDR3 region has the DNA TGTGCCAGCACCTCTGGACAGTCTGGGCAGTACTTC.

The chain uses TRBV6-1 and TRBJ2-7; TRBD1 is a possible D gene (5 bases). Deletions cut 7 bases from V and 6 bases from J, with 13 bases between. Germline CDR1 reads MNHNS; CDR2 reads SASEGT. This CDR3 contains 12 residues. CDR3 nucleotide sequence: TGTGCCAGCACTTCAGGGCCTTCCGAGCAGTACTTC. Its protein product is CASTSGPSEQYF.

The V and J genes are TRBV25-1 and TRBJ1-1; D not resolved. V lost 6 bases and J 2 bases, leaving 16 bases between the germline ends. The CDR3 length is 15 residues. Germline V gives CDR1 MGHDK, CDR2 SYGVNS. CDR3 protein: CASRGSQRGNTEAFF. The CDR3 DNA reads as TGTGCCAGCAGGGGAAGCCAACGGGGAAACACTGAAGCTTTCTTT. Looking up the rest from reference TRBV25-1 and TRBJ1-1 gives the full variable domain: EADIYQTPRYLVIGTGKKITLECSQTMGHDKMYWYQQDPGMELHLIHYSYGVNSTEKGDLSSESTVSRIRTEHFPLTLESARPSHTSQYLCASRGSQRGNTEAFFGQGTRLTVV.